These 28 T cell receptor beta chains came from one sample sequenced in a study of blood T cell repertoires in COVID-19. This table comes from immunoSEQ multiplex PCR, and its TCRdb copy is limited to in-frame clones, with some not included. The sample carries about 270,000 clones, about 87% recorded once. The specimen was peripheral blood. The receptors were gathered from a man aged 60-69 years who had recovered from COVID-19.

The chain recombines TRBV6-4 with TRBJ2-7, with 8 bases identical to TRBD2. V shed 0 bases and J 5 bases; nucleotides not matched to a gene: 9. CDR3 size: 16 residues. The germline gives CDR1 MRHNA, CDR2 SNTAGT. CDR3 bases: TGTGCCAGCAGTGACTCGTTGCCGGGACTAGTAAACGAGCAGTACTTC. It is translated as CASSDSLPGLVNEQYF.

The rearrangement links TRBV27 to TRBJ2-3; D perhaps matches TRBD2 (6 bases). The V end was cut by 1 base, the J end by 2 bases, with 7 bases between. This CDR3 contains 14 residues. Germline V gene sequence: CDR1 MNHEY, CDR2 SMNVEV (reference sequence). CDR3 in amino acids: CASSLWGDTDTQYF. The CDR3 nucleotides read TGTGCCAGCAGTTTATGGGGGGACACAGATACGCAGTATTTT.

This chain joins TRBV5-1 and TRBJ2-5; D is perhaps TRBD2 (6 bases). CDR1 and CDR2 from the germline V gene are SGHRS and YFSETQ. The CDR3 consists of 14 residues. Trimming took off 0 bases at V and 5 bases at J, with 11 bases between the two ends. The CDR3 DNA follows: TGCGCCAGCAGCTTGGTACTAGCTGAGGAGACCCAGTACTTC. As protein: CASSLVLAEETQYF. The full variable domain, rest sourced from reference TRBV5-1 and TRBJ2-5, is KAGVTQTPRYLIKTRGQQVTLSCSPISGHRSVSWYQQTPGQGLQFLFEYFSETQRNKGNFPGRFSGRQFSNSRSEMNVSTLELGDSALYLCASSLVLAEETQYFGPGTRLLVL.

This sequence joins TRBV5-6 and TRBJ2-1; 7 bases map to TRBD1. The V gene end was trimmed by 3 bases and the J gene end by 1 base; junction bases not matched to a gene: 4. Germline V CDR1 and CDR2: SGHDT, YYEEEE. The CDR3 has 15 residues. CDR3 residues: CASSSIQGSYNEQFF. The CDR3 DNA sequence: TGTGCCAGCAGCTCAATACAGGGGTCCTACAATGAGCAGTTCTTC. Full variable domain (outside the CDR3, taken from reference TRBV5-6 and TRBJ2-1): DAGVTQSPTHLIKTRGQQVTLRCSPKSGHDTVSWYQQALGQGPQFIFQYYEEEERQRGNFPDRFSGHQFPNYSSELNVNALLLGDSALYLCASSSIQGSYNEQFFGPGTRLTVL.

The gene calls are TRBV5-4 and TRBJ2-3; TRBD2 matches 9 bases. In germline, CDR1 is SGHNT, CDR2 YYREEE (reference sequence). The V segment lost 3 bases and the J segment 2 bases; nucleotides outside the gene matches: 10. The CDR3 is 17 amino acids. The CDR3 here is CASSSFLGGGDTDTQYF. The CDR3 DNA reads as TGTGCCAGCAGCTCCTTTCTGGGCGGGGGGGACACAGATACGCAGTATTTT. Full variable domain (rest looked up from reference TRBV5-4 and TRBJ2-3): ETGVTQSPTHLIKTRGQQVTLRCSSQSGHNTVSWYQQALGQGPQFIFQYYREEENGRGNFPPRFSGLQFPNYSSELNVNALELDDSALYLCASSSFLGGGDTDTQYFGPGTRLTVL.

The CDR3 DNA follows: TGTGCCAGCAGCTTCTTAACAGATACGCAGTATTTT. Translation gives CASSFLTDTQYF. V is TRBV12-3 or TRBV12-4 and J is TRBJ2-3; no firm D call. Between the trimmed V and J ends, which lost 6 bases and 3 bases, there was a span of 7 bases. This CDR3 comprises 12 residues.

The chain carries TRBV12-3 or TRBV12-4 and TRBJ2-7; D gene unclear. The germline V and J ends were trimmed by 4 bases and 6 bases, with 10 bases remaining between them. The CDR3 contains 12 residues. CDR3 sequence: CASSYTSAEQYF. The CDR3 DNA follows: TGTGCCAGCAGTTATACATCCGCCGAGCAGTACTTC.

The genes are TRBV19 and TRBJ2-1; D gene uncertain. Trimming took 1 base from V and 9 from J, leaving 7 bases between them. There are 12 residues in the CDR3. Per the germline V gene, CDR1 is LNHDA and CDR2 is SQIVND (reference sequence). The CDR3: CASSIGPGEQFF. The CDR3 region has the DNA TGTGCCAGTAGTATAGGCCCGGGTGAGCAGTTCTTC.

This clone was found a few times. The rearrangement links TRBV5-1 to TRBJ1-1; D gene unclear. Germline CDR1 reads SGHRS; CDR2 reads YFSETQ. V lost 1 base, J lost 10 bases, and 8 bases lay in between. This CDR3 contains 11 residues. This CDR3 is CASSLRGRAFF. CDR3 nucleotide sequence: TGCGCCAGCAGCTTGAGAGGGAGAGCTTTCTTT.

The sample holds one count of this clone. The chain is built from TRBV4-1 and TRBJ1-1; 10 bases match TRBD1. V lost 1 base and J lost 5; bases outside the gene matches: 7. Germline lookup yields CDR1 MGHRA and CDR2 YSYEKL. This CDR3 contains 16 residues. The CDR3 spells CASSQANRDRGTEAFF. CDR3 DNA sequence: TGCGCCAGCAGCCAAGCTAACCGGGACAGGGGTACTGAAGCTTTCTTT.

The CDR3 region has the DNA TGTGCCAGCAGCTTAGGGGGACAGGGGGAGTCAGATACGCAGTATTTT. This translates into CASSLGGQGESDTQYF. The gene calls are TRBV7-2 and TRBJ2-3; 11 bases agree with TRBD1. The CDR3 is 16 amino acids. With 1 base clipped from V and 4 bases from J, the junction kept 4 bases outside the gene matches. The germline gives CDR1 SGHTA, CDR2 FQGNSA.

The V and J genes are TRBV19 and TRBJ2-1, with 8 bases matching TRBD1. The CDR3 spans 14 residues. Per the germline V gene, CDR1 is LNHDA and CDR2 is SQIVND (reference sequence). V lost 7 bases, J lost 6 bases, and 8 bases stayed unmatched. The CDR3 reads CASTQTGEANEQFF. DNA of the CDR3: TGTGCCAGTACTCAGACAGGGGAGGCCAATGAGCAGTTCTTC.

The chain couples TRBV6-9 to TRBJ1-5; 8 bases match TRBD1. The CDR3 runs to 16 residues. Germline CDR1 MNHGY, CDR2 SVAAGI. V shed 0 bases, J shed 5 bases, and the junction held 6 bases outside the gene matches. CDR3 amino acids: CASSYSREQGDQPQHF. The CDR3 DNA reads as TGTGCCAGCAGTTATTCGAGGGAACAGGGGGATCAGCCCCAGCATTTT.

J is TRBJ2-5 and V is TRBV5-1; 7 bases are a match to TRBD2. This CDR3 comprises 15 residues. V was pared by 0 bases and J by 5 bases, with 7 bases of the junction left unmatched. Germline loops: CDR1 SGHRS, CDR2 YFSETQ. As DNA, the CDR3 is TGCGCCAGCAGCTTGGCCGGGTTTAGCGGGGAGACCCAGTACTTC. Amino acid sequence: CASSLAGFSGETQYF.

The V call is TRBV3-1 (or the pseudogene TRBV3-2), the J call TRBJ2-1, with D unclear. V was clipped by 1 base and J by 9 bases, with 13 bases between them. From germline, CDR1 is LGHDT and CDR2 YNNKEL (reference sequence). CDR3 size: 14 residues. The chain's CDR3 is CASSQVGFQREQFF. CDR3 nucleotides: TGTGCCAGCAGCCAAGTCGGCTTCCAGCGTGAGCAGTTCTTC.

The chain uses TRBV11-2 and TRBJ2-7, with 10 bases matching TRBD2. The CDR3 totals 14 residues. The V and J ends lost 4 bases and 3 bases, in that order; junction bases with no gene match: 3. CDR1 is SGHAT and CDR2 is FQNNGV in the germline V gene. The CDR3 loop is CASSSRLAGYEQYF. The CDR3 bases are TGTGCCAGCAGCTCGAGACTAGCGGGCTACGAGCAGTACTTC.

The rearrangement uses TRBV7-2 and TRBJ1-5; possibly TRBD1 for D (6 bases). Trimming left V 4 bases short and J 5 bases short, with 9 bases between. CDR1 and CDR2 from the germline V gene are SGHTA and FQGNSA. The CDR3 runs 13 residues. Here the CDR3 DNA reads TGTGCCAGCAGCTCACAGGGTTATCAGCCCCAGCATTTT. Encoded protein: CASSSQGYQPQHF.

V gene TRBV29-1 combines with J gene TRBJ1-1; D remains unclear. Deletions cut 5 bases from V and 0 bases from J, with 4 bases between. The CDR3 is 11 amino acids. Germline-derived CDR1 and CDR2 are SQVTM and ANQGSEA. The CDR3 sequence: CSVRLNTEAFF. CDR3 DNA: TGCAGCGTTCGGTTGAACACTGAAGCTTTCTTT.

V is TRBV5-4 and J is TRBJ1-5; no clear D. V was clipped by 7 bases and J by 3 bases, with 14 bases between them. The CDR3 runs to 14 residues. The V gene's germline CDR1 is SGHNT and CDR2 YYREEE (reference sequence). The DNA of the CDR3 is TGTGCCAGCGCATTATACGGTTCCAATCAGCCCCAGCATTTT. Residues: CASALYGSNQPQHF.

The V gene is TRBV5-4, the J gene TRBJ1-5, with D tentatively TRBD1 (5 bases). V lost 10 bases and J 1 base, leaving 15 bases between the germline ends. The V gene's germline CDR1 is SGHNT and CDR2 YYREEE (reference sequence). This CDR3 is 14 amino acids long. The CDR3 is CALRAGYSNQPQHF. The CDR3 DNA follows: TGTGCCCTAAGGGCAGGGTACAGCAATCAGCCCCAGCATTTT.

The CDR3 nucleotides are TGTGCCAGTAGTCACGGACTATCTAAGGAGACCCAGTACTTC. Residues: CASSHGLSKETQYF. The rearrangement joins TRBV19 to TRBJ2-5; possibly TRBD2 for D (6 bases). CDR3 length equals 14 residues. Germline V CDR1 and CDR2: LNHDA, SQIVND (reference sequence). The V end was cut by 5 bases, the J end by 5 bases, with 15 bases between.

The rearrangement links TRBV30 to TRBJ2-1; 7 bases fit TRBD2. Germline-derived CDR1 and CDR2 are GTSNPN and SVGIG (reference sequence). Trimming removed 4 bases from V and 1 base from J; junction bases left unmatched: 7. CDR3 size: 15 residues. The CDR3 reads CAWTLGGSSYNEQFF. DNA of the CDR3: TGTGCCTGGACCCTCGGGGGGTCTTCCTACAATGAGCAGTTCTTC.

This chain uses TRBV30 with TRBJ1-5; possible D gene TRBD1, 6 bases. Trimming took 1 base from V and 11 from J, leaving 12 bases between them. CDR1 and CDR2 from the germline V gene are GTSNPN and SVGIG (reference sequence). The CDR3 loop spans 12 amino acids. CDR3 nucleotide sequence: TGTGCCTGGAGTGATGACAGGTGGGCCCAGCATTTT. Amino acids: CAWSDDRWAQHF.

The J gene is TRBJ2-7, the V gene TRBV27; 8 nucleotides match TRBD1. The J segment lost 2 bases and the V segment lost 6 bases, leaving 6 bases of the junction unmatched. Looked up from germline, CDR1 is MNHEY and CDR2 is SMNVEV (reference sequence). This CDR3 has 14 amino acids. The CDR3 region has the DNA TGTGCCAGCAGCAGACAGGGGACGACCTACGAGCAGTACTTC. As protein: CASSRQGTTYEQYF.

The chain joins TRBV5-1 to TRBJ2-2, with 7 bases matching TRBD1. The CDR3 covers 14 residues. From germline, CDR1 is SGHRS and CDR2 YFSETQ. V lost 5 bases to trimming and J lost 2 bases; unmatched junction nucleotides: 3. In DNA, the CDR3 is TGCGCCAGCAGTCGGGACAGAAACACCGGGGAGCTGTTTTTT. This translates into CASSRDRNTGELFF.

For this clone: A read error may produce the germline difference seen at one junction end. DNA of the CDR3: TGCAGTGCTAGAGATATAGGACAGTCCCATTTT. Residues: CSARDIGQSHF. The V gene is TRBV20-1, the J gene TRBJ1-1; D is possibly TRBD1 (6 bases). The germline CDR1 and CDR2 sequences are DFQATT and SNEGSKA (reference sequence). This CDR3 spans 11 amino acids.

The genes are TRBV11-2 and TRBJ2-1; 8 bases are shared with TRBD2. CDR1 and CDR2 (germline): SGHAT, FQNNGV. This CDR3 has 15 amino acids. The V and J ends lost 6 bases and 8 bases, in that order; junction bases with no gene match: 12. CDR3 sequence: CASRPASGRLDEQFF. As DNA, the CDR3 is TGTGCCAGCAGGCCCGCCAGCGGGAGACTCGATGAGCAGTTCTTC.

The chain joins TRBV27 to TRBJ1-4; 7 positions match TRBD1. Germline lookup yields CDR1 MNHEY and CDR2 SMNVEV (reference sequence). V was pared by 5 bases and J by 7 bases, with 16 bases of the junction left unmatched. CDR3 length equals 17 residues. The CDR3 region has the DNA TGTGCCAGCAGTCTCCGACCCGGGACAGCTGGGACTGAAAAACTGTTTTTT. It translates to CASSLRPGTAGTEKLFF.